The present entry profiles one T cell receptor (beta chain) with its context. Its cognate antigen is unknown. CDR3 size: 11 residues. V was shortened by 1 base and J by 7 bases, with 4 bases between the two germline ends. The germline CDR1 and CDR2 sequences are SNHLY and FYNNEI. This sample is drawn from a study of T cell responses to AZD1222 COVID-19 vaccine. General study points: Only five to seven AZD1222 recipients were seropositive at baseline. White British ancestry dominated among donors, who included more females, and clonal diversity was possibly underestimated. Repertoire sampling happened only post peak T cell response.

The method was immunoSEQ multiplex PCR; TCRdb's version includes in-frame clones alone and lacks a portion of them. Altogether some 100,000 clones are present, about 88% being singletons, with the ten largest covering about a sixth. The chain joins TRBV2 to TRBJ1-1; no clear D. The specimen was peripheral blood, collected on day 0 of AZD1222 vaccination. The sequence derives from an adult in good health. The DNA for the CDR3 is TGTGCCAGCAGTGAAGTAAGTGAAGCTTTCTTT. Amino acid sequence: CASSEVSEAFF.